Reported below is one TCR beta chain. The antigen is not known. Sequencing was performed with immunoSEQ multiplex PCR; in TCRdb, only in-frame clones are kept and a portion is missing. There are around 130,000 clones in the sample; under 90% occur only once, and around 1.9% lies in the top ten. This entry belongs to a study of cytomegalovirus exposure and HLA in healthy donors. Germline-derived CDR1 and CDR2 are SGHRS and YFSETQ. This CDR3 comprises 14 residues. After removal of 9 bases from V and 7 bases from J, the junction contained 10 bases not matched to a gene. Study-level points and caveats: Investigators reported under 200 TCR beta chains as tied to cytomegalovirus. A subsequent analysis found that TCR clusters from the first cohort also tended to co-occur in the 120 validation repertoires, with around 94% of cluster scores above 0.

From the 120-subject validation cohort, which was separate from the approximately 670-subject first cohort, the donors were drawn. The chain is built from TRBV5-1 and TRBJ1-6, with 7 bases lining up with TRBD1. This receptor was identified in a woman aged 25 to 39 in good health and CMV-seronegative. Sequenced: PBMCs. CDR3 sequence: CATHRGERNSPLHF. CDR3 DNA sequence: TGCGCCACCCACAGGGGAGAGAGGAATTCACCCCTCCACTTT.